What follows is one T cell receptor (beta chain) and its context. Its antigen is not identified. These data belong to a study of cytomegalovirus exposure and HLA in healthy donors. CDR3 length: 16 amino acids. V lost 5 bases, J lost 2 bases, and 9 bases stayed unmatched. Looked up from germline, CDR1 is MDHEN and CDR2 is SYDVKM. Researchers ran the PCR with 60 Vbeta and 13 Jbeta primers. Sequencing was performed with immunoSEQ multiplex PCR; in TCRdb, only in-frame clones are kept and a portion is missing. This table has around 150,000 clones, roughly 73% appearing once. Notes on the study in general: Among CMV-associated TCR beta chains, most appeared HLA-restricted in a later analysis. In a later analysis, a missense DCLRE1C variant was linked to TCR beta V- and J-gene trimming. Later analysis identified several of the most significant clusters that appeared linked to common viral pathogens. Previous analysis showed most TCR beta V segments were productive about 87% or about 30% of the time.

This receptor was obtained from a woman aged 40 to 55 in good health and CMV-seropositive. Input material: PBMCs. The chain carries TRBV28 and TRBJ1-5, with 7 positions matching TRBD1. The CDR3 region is CASSPDRPYGNQPQHF. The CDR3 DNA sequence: TGTGCCAGCAGTCCGGACAGGCCCTATGGCAATCAGCCCCAGCATTTT.